This T cell receptor beta chain was recovered during a study of blood T cell repertoires in COVID-19. In the original processing: Reference gene primer amplification gave nucleated cell count estimates. The protocol was immunoSEQ multiplex PCR, while the TCRdb copy is restricted to in-frame clones and leaves out a portion. Clonal size and the V and J genes are those of that table, whereas D and trimming came from the DNA. The sample records about 140,000 clones, 84% being singletons. V dropped 1 base and J dropped 1 base, with 10 bases sitting between them. Germline values: CDR1 MRHNA, CDR2 SNTAGT. The CDR3 loop spans 15 amino acids.

This sequence originates from a human donor in a cohort sampled during active COVID-19. The rearrangement links TRBV6-4 to TRBJ1-2; no clear D gene. Sequenced: peripheral blood. CDR3 in DNA: TGTGCCAGCAGTGACTACTACCGCGGTAACTATGGCTACACCTTC. This translates into CASSDYYRGNYGYTF.